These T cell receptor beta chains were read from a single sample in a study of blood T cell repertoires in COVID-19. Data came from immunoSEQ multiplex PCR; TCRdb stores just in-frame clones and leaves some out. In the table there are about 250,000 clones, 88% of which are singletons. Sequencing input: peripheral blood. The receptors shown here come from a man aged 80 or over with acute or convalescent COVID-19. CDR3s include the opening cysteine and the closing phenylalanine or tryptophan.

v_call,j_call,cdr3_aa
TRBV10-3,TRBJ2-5,CAISDPGHPQETQYF
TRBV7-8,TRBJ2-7,CASSLDRVTSYYEQYF
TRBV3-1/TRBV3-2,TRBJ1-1,CASSPGQGYTEAFF
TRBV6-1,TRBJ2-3,CASSSEVRTDTQYF
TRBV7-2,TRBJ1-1,CASSTTVKTEAFF
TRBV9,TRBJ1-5,CASSPGGGVNQPQHF
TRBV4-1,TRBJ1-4,CASSQEAGINEKLFF
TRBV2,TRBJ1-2,CASRAGGYGYTF
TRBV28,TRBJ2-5,CASSPGGRQETQYF
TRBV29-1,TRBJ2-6,CSVEGVGQGSGANVLTF
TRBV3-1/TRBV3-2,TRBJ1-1,CASSQAQGGTEAFF
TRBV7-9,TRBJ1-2,CASKLREDYGYTF
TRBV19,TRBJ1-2,CASSTQGRDGYTF
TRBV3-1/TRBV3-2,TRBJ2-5,CASSQDRWAGGEGETQYF
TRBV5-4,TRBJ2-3,CASSPTLAGHTDTQYF
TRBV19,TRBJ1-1,CASSIVPGNTEAFF
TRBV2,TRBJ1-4,CASSEQGTTNEKLFF
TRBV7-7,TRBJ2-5,CASSPGTSGRETQYF
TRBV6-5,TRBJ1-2,CASSGQGDYGYTF
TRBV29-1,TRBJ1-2,CSVGEGALYGYTF
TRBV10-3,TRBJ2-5,CAVAPTSGGVWPAQYF
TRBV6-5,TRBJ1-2,CASSYQGAGYGYTF
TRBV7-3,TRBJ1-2,CASSSVPGQGASGYTF
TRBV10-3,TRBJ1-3,CAISSGNTIYF
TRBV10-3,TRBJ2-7,CATKIPGTGGDEQYF
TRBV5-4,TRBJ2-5,CASSTRALRRAETQYF
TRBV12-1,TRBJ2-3,CASSFGGGLGDTQYF
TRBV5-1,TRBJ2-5,CASSLGGGGQETQYF
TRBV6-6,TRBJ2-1,CASRGVTGSSYNEQFF
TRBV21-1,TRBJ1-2,CASSKSNRARGYTF
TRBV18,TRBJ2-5,CASSRGLRETQYF
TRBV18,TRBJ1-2,CASSPAGRSYGYTF
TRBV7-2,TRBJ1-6,CASSSLKGNSPLHF
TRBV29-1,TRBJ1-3,CSVSRGSGQGNTIYF
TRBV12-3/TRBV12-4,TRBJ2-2,CASSLYRELFF
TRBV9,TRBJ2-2,CASSLQGGEVTGELFF
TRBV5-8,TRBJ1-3,CASSSGSGNTIYF
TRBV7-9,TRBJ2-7,CASSLAGEAYEQYF
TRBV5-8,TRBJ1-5,CASRPPRAPHQPQHF
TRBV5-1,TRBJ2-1,CASSLGVDRLSDEQFF
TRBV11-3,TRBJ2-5,CASSTGTGVGSQETQYF
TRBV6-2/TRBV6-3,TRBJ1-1,CASSPGTGRLGNTEAFF
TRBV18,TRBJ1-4,CASSADRRTATNEKLFF
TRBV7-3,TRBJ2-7,CASSRRGGNSYEQYF
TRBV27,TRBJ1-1,CASSLSRDRRNTEAFF
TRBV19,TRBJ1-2,CASSLDRGYGYTF
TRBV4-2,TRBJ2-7,CASSPSTGDHEQYF
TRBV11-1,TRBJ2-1,CASSRLAGNEQFF
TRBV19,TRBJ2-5,CASSIFAESQETQYF
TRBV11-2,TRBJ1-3,CASRPDAGSGNTIYF
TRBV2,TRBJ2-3,CANLQSGRAGTDTQYF
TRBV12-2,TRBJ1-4,CASRLARTGGSEKLFF
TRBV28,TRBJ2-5,CASTPVLGGDQETQYF
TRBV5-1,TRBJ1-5,CASSLDGATSNQPQHF
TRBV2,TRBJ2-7,CASSEAPDYEQYF
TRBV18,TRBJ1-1,CATKAALNTEAFF
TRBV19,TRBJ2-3,CASSIDIAGGLSTDTQYF
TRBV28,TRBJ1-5,CASRSFLGIQPQHF
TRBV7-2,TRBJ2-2,CASSLYFSEPGELFF
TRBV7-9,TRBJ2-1,CASSRAGFYNEQFF